This TCR beta chain was recovered during a study of shared clonotypes between healthy human individuals. Overall study context: Per donor, CD8 memory used one plate, CD8 naive used two, CD4 memory used three and CD4 naive used three.

As defined, naive CD8 cells were CD45RO-negative and positively selected for CCR7, with terminally differentiated effector memory CD45RA+ cells excluded. The CDR3 runs 14 residues. Germline CDR1 and CDR2: SQVTM and ANQGSEA. Concerning this clone itself: Mismatch with germline at one junction end may stem from a read error.

TCRdb keeps only in-frame clones here, not all; method: immunoSEQ multiplex PCR. The table has about 580,000 clones, nearly 98% seen once; the top ten hold 0.3%. Sequenced: naive CD8+ T cells sorted from blood. The source is a man younger than 45 in good health. This chain connects TRBV29-1 to TRBJ2-5; D remains unclear. CDR3 nucleotide sequence: TGCAGCGTAGAAGGCAGCCTGTACCAAGAGACCCAGTACTTC. The encoded protein is CSVEGSLYQETQYF.